The entry that follows covers one T cell receptor beta chain sequence. Only in-frame clones appear in the TCRdb table, and some are missing; sequencing was by immunoSEQ multiplex PCR. The table shows about 17,000 clones, with 77% occurring only once. The sample comes from a study of blood T cell repertoires in COVID-19. The germline V gene encodes CDR1 MDHEN and CDR2 SYDVKM. The V segment lost 2 bases and the J segment 6 bases; nucleotides outside the gene matches: 6. The CDR3 sequence is 15 residues long. Sequencing was carried out using peripheral blood. The chain uses TRBV28 and TRBJ1-2, with 10 bases lining up with TRBD1. This sequence was found in a man aged 65-85 years with COVID-19, enrolled during active disease. Written as DNA, the CDR3 is TGTGCCAGCAGTTTAGGGGGGACAGGGGTACATGGCTACACCTTC. Its translation is CASSLGGTGVHGYTF.